This record covers a single T cell receptor (beta chain). The target antigen is unknown. Generated by immunoSEQ multiplex PCR, the TCRdb table keeps only in-frame clones and is missing some. The table includes about 39,000 clones, around nine tenths detected once. The CDR3 covers 16 residues. Germline V gene lookup returns CDR1 SGHDT and CDR2 YYEEEE. V shed 1 base and J shed 2 bases, with 13 bases lying between them. The data belong to a study of lymphopenia after photon versus proton radiotherapy. Study-wide points: Only patients who died were analyzed for survival; proton advantage is unproven. Proton therapy kept repertoires fairly stable, unlike photons, which gained effector/memory cells.

This chain connects TRBV5-6 to TRBJ2-1; D not certain. The receptor was derived from a man aged 55 to 70 with cholangiocarcinoma. Specimen: peripheral blood, collected from a patient treated with photon-based radiotherapy. Written as DNA, the CDR3 is TGTGCCAGCAGCTTGAGAGTGGAACTCACCTACAATGAGCAGTTCTTC. It is translated as CASSLRVELTYNEQFF.